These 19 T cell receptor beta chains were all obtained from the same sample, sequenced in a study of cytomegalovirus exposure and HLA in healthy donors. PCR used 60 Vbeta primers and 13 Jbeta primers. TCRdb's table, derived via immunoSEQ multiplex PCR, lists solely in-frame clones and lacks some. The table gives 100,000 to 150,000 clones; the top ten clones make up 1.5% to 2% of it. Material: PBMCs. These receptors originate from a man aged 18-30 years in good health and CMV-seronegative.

The DNA for the CDR3 is TGCGCCAGCAGCGAACAGGGGAACTATGGCTACACCTTC. Protein product: CASSEQGNYGYTF. The V call is TRBV5-1, the J call TRBJ1-2; TRBD1 matches at 7 bases. V gave up 4 bases and J gave up 2 bases; unmatched junction bases: 2. Germline assignment: CDR1 SGHRS and CDR2 YFSETQ. This CDR3 spans 13 amino acids.

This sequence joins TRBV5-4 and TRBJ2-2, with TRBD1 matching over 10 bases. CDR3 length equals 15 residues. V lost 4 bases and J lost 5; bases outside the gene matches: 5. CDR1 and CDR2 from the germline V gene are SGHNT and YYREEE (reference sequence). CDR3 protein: CASSRGQGRTGELFF. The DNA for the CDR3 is TGTGCCAGCAGCCGGGGACAGGGGAGGACCGGGGAGCTGTTTTTT.

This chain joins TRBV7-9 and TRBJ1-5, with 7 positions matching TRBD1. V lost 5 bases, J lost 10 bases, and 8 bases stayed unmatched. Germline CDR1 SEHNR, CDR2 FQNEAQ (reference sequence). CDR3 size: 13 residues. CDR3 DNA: TGTGCCAGCAGCCCTAATGACAGGGTACCCCAGCATTTT. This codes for CASSPNDRVPQHF.

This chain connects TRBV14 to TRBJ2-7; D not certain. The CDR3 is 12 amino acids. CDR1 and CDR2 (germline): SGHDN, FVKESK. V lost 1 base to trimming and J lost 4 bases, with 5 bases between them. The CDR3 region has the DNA TGTGCCAGCAGCCAAGCCCAATACGAGCAGTACTTC. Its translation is CASSQAQYEQYF.

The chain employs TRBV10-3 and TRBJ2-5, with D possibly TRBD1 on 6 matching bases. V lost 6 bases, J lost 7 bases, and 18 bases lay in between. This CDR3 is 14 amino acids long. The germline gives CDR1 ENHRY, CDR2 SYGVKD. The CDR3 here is CAIRGAQEGGTQYF. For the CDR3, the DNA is TGTGCCATCAGGGGGGCCCAGGAAGGGGGGACCCAGTACTTC.

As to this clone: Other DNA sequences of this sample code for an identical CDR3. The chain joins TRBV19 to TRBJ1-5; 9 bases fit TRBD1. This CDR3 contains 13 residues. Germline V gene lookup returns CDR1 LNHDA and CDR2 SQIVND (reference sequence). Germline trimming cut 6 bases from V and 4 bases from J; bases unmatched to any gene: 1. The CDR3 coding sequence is TGTGCCAGTAGAGGACAGGGGAATCAGCCCCAGCATTTT. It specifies CASRGQGNQPQHF.

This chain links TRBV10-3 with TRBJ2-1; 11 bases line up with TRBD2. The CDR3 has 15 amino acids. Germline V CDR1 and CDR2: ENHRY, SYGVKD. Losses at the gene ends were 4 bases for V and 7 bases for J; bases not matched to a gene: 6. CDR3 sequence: CAISGLAGGSNEQFF. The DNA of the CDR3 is TGTGCCATCAGTGGGCTAGCGGGAGGATCAAATGAGCAGTTCTTC.

For the CDR3, the DNA is TGTGCCAGTAGTGGGCGAGGGGGTGCCTACGAGCAGTACTTC. As protein: CASSGRGGAYEQYF. J is TRBJ2-7 and V is TRBV19; D may be TRBD1 (6 bases). Trimming removed 5 bases at V and 2 bases at J, with 13 bases between. Germline CDR1 is LNHDA and CDR2 is SQIVND (reference sequence). The CDR3 runs 14 residues.

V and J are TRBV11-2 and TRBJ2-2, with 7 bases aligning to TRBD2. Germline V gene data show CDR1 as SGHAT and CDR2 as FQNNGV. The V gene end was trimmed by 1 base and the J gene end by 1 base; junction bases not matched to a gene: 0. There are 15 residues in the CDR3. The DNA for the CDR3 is TGTGCCAGCAGCTTAGGGGGGGGGAACACCGGGGAGCTGTTTTTT. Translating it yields CASSLGGGNTGELFF.

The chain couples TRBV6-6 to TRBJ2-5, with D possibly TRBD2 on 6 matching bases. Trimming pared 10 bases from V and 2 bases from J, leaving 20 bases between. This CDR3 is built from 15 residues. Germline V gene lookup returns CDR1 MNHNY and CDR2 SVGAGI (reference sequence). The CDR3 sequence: CATQDGGVKQETQYF. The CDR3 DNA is TGTGCCACCCAGGACGGCGGGGTAAAGCAAGAGACCCAGTACTTC.

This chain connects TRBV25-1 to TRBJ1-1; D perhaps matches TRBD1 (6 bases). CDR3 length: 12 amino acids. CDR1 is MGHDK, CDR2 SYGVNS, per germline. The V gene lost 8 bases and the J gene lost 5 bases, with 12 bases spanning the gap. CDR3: CASGGRGTEAFF. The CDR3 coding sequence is TGTGCCAGCGGGGGCAGGGGTACTGAAGCTTTCTTT.

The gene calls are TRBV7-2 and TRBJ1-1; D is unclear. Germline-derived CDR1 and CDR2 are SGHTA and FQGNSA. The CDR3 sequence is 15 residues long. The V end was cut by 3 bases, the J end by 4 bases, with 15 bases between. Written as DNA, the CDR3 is TGTGCCAGCAGCTTCCTCGGAGGGAGAGGCACTGAAGCTTTCTTT. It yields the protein CASSFLGGRGTEAFF.

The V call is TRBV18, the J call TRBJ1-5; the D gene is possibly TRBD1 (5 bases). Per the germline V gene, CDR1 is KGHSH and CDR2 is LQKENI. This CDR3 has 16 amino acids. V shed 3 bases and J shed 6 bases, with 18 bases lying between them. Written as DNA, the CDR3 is TGTGCCAGCTCACCGCGGCGCGACAGAATCGGTCAGCCCCAGCATTTT. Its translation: CASSPRRDRIGQPQHF.

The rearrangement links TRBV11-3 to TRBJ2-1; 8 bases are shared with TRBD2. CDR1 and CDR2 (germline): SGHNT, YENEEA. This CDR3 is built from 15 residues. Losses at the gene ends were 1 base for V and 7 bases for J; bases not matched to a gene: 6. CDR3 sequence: CASSLGRAGVNEQFF. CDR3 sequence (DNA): TGTGCCAGCAGCTTAGGGCGAGCGGGAGTTAATGAGCAGTTCTTC.

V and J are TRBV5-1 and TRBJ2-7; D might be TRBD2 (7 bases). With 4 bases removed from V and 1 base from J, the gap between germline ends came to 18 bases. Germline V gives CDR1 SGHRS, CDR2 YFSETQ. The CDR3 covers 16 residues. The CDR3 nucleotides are TGCGCCAGCAGCATGGAAGGGGGGGGGATTTCCTACGAGCAGTACTTC. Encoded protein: CASSMEGGGISYEQYF.

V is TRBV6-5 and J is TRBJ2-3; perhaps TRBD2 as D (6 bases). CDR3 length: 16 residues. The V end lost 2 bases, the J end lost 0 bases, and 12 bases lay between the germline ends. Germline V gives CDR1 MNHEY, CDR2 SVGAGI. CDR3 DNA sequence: TGTGCCAGCAGTTACGTCGGGGGTAGAAGCACAGATACGCAGTATTTT. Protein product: CASSYVGGRSTDTQYF.

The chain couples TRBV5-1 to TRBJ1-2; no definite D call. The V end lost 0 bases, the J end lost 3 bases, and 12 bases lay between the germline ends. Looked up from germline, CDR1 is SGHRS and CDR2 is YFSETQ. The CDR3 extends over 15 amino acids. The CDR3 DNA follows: TGCGCCAGCAGCTTGGAGACGGGGTCGTACTATGGCTACACCTTC. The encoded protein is CASSLETGSYYGYTF.

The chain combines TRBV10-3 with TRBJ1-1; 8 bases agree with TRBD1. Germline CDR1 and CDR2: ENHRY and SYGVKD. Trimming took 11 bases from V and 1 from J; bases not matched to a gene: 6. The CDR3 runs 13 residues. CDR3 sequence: CAADRGANTEAFF. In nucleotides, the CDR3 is TGTGCCGCCGACAGGGGCGCGAACACTGAAGCTTTCTTT.

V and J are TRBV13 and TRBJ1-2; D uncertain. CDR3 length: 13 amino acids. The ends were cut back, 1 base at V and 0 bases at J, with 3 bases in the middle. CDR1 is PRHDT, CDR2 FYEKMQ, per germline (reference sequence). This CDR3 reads CASSLASNYGYTF. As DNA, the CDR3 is TGTGCCAGCAGCTTAGCGTCTAACTATGGCTACACCTTC.